The clone carrying this T cell receptor beta chain has at least ten counts. Researchers took RNA transcripts and amplified TCR beta CDR3 regions from them. The first round was an RT-PCR with HTBI primers, and the second round was a multiplex PCR. Each CDR3 protein gets one entry after TCRdb re-called the multiplex PCR reads with MiXCR. Here the sample spans 300,000 to 400,000 distinct CDR3 sequences, 17% being singletons. The data stem from a study of Graves' ophthalmopathy and Graves' hyperthyroidism. Source material: peripheral blood. This TCR was sampled from an adult woman with stable Graves' hyperthyroidism.

The CDR3 spells CASRNIGEAEAFF. The CDR3 nucleotides read TGTGCCAGCAGAAACATAGGGGAGGCTGAAGCTTTCTTT. J is TRBJ1-1 and V is TRBV12-3 or TRBV12-4; D may be TRBD1 (5 bases). V was pared by 6 bases and J by 6 bases, with 14 bases between. This CDR3 has 13 residues.